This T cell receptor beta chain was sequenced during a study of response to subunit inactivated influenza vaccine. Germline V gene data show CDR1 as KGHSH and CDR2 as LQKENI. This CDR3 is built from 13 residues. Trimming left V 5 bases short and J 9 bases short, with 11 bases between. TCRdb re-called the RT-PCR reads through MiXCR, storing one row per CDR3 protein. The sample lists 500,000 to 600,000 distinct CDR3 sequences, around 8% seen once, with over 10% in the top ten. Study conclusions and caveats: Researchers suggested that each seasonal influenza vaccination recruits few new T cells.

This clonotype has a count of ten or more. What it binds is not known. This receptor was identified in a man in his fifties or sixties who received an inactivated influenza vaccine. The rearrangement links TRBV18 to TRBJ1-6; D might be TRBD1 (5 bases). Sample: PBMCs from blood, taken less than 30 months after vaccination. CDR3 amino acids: CASSETAISPLHF. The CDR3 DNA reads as TGTGCCAGCTCAGAGACAGCGATTTCACCCCTCCACTTT.